Listed below are T cell receptor beta chains from one sample, sequenced in a study of T cells expressing NK-cell markers. Reprocessing the 5' RACE reads, TCRdb reports a single entry for every CDR3 protein and omits DNA. In all, the sample yields about 260,000 distinct CDR3 sequences. Material: blood T cells: a sorted CD56 or NKG2C T cell subset, CD4+ or CD8+ T cells, or bulk PBMC T cells (not recorded which). The origin of the receptors is a man aged 18 to 30 in good health. CDR3s include the opening cysteine and the closing phenylalanine or tryptophan. Each record gives: V gene, J gene, CDR3 protein.

TRBV7-3	TRBJ1-2	CASSLSGTGVASGYTF
TRBV5-1	TRBJ2-7	CASSVSRAYEQYF
TRBV24-1	TRBJ2-1	CATSDPRSGGSYNEQFF
TRBV12-3/TRBV12-4	TRBJ2-7	CASRSTGTGGNEQYF
TRBV20-1	TRBJ2-5	CSAVHPPETQYF
TRBV6-5	TRBJ2-3	CASSDSFRQPNTQYF
TRBV3-1	TRBJ2-1	CASSPNSNEQFF
TRBV7-6	TRBJ2-3	CASSAQQGPNLRGTDTQYF
TRBV10-1	TRBJ2-1	CASSDPVRNEQFF
TRBV12-3/TRBV12-4	TRBJ2-2	CASSLGVQTGELFF
TRBV5-4	TRBJ1-6	CASTQTGRTYNSPLHF
TRBV5-4	TRBJ2-7	CASRQSLESSYEQYF
TRBV28	TRBJ2-1	CASRMDRSYNEQFF
TRBV2	TRBJ2-5	CASSQQGELETQYF
TRBV6-1	TRBJ2-1	CASSTGTVYNEQFF
TRBV7-2	TRBJ2-3	CASSPGAGGPSDTQYF
TRBV27	TRBJ1-2	CASTWGPAYGYTF
TRBV5-6	TRBJ2-2	CASSSQGSAGELFF
TRBV5-1	TRBJ2-2	CASSGGLSSTGELFF
TRBV20-1	TRBJ2-1	CSARASFSWSSNNEQFF
TRBV5-4	TRBJ1-1	CASSLGGVLEAFF
TRBV7-7	TRBJ2-3	CASSLVGGDTQYF
TRBV12-3/TRBV12-4	TRBJ1-2	CASSFTREYGYTF
TRBV20-1	TRBJ2-5	CSATGSDGIQETQYF
TRBV18	TRBJ2-3	CASSRGRETDTQYF
TRBV6-5	TRBJ1-5	CASRVTANPNQPQHF
TRBV5-4	TRBJ2-2	CASSYKNTGELFF
TRBV11-2	TRBJ1-3	CASSVSLGSGNTIYF
TRBV2	TRBJ2-1	CASSALDPPNEQFF
TRBV9	TRBJ2-2	CASSVRSWTGGSNTGELFF
TRBV12-3/TRBV12-4	TRBJ2-2	CASSLGWLGSTGELFF
TRBV6-1	TRBJ1-1	CASILSSANTEAFF
TRBV6-5	TRBJ1-6	CASSYSPGQDNSPLHF
TRBV6-1	TRBJ2-7	CASNKPGAVYEQYF
TRBV12-3/TRBV12-4	TRBJ2-2	CASSFWGRNTGELFF
TRBV27	TRBJ2-2	CASSLLAGGRGTGELFF
TRBV7-9	TRBJ2-7	CAIPGTGNLVEQYF
TRBV27	TRBJ2-5	CASRPSGGQETQYF
TRBV20-1	TRBJ2-1	CSATPSTGLTYNEQFF
TRBV20-1	TRBJ1-2	CSARGQGGESGYTF
TRBV4-2	TRBJ2-3	CASSQVGLGDTQYF
TRBV7-9	TRBJ2-1	CASSLVGAFNEQFF
TRBV20-1	TRBJ2-1	CSANLGGVGSDEQFF
TRBV12-3/TRBV12-4	TRBJ2-1	CASSIGLAGGDEQFF
TRBV29-1	TRBJ2-1	CSVEDPRTGYNEQFF
TRBV28	TRBJ2-7	CASSLRFRSISYEQYF